The clone carrying this T cell receptor (beta chain) was counted at least ten times. No antigen is known for it. This entry is derived from a study of T cells in Graves' hyperthyroidism and ophthalmopathy. The investigators amplified TCR beta CDR3 regions from RNA transcripts. TCR CDR3 underwent first-round RT-PCR with the HTBI primer set. TCRdb reanalysed the multiplex PCR reads using MiXCR and keeps one entry per CDR3 protein. The sample includes 750,000 to 950,000 distinct CDR3 sequences, about 38% of them seen just once. General observations from the study: Within blood appeared most thyroid clonotypes that had expanded above 0.001.

The V end lost 3 bases, the J end lost 7 bases, and 13 bases lay between the germline ends. The CDR3 contains 14 residues. This clonotype was sampled from a man aged 18 to 29 with Graves' hyperthyroidism. The chain uses TRBV12-3 or TRBV12-4 and TRBJ1-5; D gene ambiguous. The sequenced sample was blood. The DNA for the CDR3 is TGTGCCAGCAGTTTTGAAAGGGTACGGCAGCCCCAGCATTTT. Protein: CASSFERVRQPQHF.